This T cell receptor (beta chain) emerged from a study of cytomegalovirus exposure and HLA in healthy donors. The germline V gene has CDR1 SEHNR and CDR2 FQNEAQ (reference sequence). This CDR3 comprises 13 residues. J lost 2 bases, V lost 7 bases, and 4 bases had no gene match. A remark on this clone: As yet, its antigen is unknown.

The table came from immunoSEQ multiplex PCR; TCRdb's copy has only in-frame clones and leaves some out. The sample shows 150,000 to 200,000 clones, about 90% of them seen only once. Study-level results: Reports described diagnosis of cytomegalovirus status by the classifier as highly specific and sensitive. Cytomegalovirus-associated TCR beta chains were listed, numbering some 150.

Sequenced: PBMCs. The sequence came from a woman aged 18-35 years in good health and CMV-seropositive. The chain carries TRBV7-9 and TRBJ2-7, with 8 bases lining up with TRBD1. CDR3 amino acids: CASIRTGTYEQYF. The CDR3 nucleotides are TGTGCCAGCATCAGGACAGGGACCTACGAGCAGTACTTC.